This T cell receptor beta chain was sequenced in a study of shared clonotypes between healthy human individuals. The V gene lost 0 bases and the J gene lost 6 bases, with 15 bases spanning the gap. The CDR3 loop spans 15 amino acids. Germline loops: CDR1 SGHRS, CDR2 YFSETQ. Assay: immunoSEQ multiplex PCR; the TCRdb copy retains only in-frame clones and omits some. The sample has 2 million to 2.5 million clones, 85% to 95% seen once. Material: naive CD4+ T cells from PBMCs. The subset denotes: CD45RA+ positively selected. The chain recombines TRBV5-1 with TRBJ1-1, with a tentative D call TRBD1 (6 bases). The TCR comes from a young man in good health. Some clones in this sample may be carry-over from other donors' samples. The CDR3 is CASSLDGTPGAEAFF. CDR3 bases: TGCGCCAGCAGCTTGGACGGGACACCTGGCGCTGAAGCTTTCTTT.